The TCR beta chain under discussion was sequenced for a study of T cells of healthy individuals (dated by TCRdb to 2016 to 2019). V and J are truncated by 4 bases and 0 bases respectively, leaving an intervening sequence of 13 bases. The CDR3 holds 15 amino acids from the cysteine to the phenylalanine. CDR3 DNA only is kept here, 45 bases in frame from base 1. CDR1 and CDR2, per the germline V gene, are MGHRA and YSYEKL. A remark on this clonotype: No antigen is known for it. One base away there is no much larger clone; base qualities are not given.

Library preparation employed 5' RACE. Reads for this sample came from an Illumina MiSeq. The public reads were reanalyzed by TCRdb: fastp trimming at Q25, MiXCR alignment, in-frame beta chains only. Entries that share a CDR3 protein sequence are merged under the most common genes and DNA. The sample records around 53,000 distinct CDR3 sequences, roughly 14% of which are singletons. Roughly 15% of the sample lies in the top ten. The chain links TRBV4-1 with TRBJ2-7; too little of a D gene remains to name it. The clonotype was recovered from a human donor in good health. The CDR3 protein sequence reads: CASSPNSRASYEQYF. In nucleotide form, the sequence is TGCGCCAGCAGCCCGAATAGCCGGGCCTCCTACGAGCAGTACTTC.